This section outlines one T cell receptor (beta chain) sequence together with its context. The target antigen is unknown. Assay: immunoSEQ multiplex PCR; the TCRdb copy retains only in-frame clones and omits some. Found here are roughly 250,000 clones, 90% to 95% of them singletons; the top ten hold roughly 0.6%. This entry comes from a study of T cell responses to AZD1222 COVID-19 vaccine. At the level of the study: Pooling of second doses given at about 4 or about 12 weeks was done.

The study, taken as a whole, reports: Spike was spanned by vaccine-associated CD4 TCRs, with dominance at 160-218 and 743-854. Donors were chiefly white British, with a greater number of females, and clonal diversity was perhaps underestimated.

This receptor was obtained from an adult in good health. Specimen: peripheral blood, collected on day 0 of AZD1222 vaccination.

CDR3 nucleotide sequence: TGCGCCAGCAGCTCCGGCGGGAGTAGTTCCTACAATGAGCAGTTCTTC. It is translated as CASSSGGSSSYNEQFF. The chain is built from TRBV5-1 and TRBJ2-1, with 7 positions matching TRBD2. Germline V gene data show CDR1 as SGHRS and CDR2 as YFSETQ. The V gene end was trimmed by 3 bases and the J gene end by 1 base; junction bases not matched to a gene: 7. The CDR3 is 16 amino acids.